These 13 T cell receptor beta chains share one sample of origin, sequenced in a study of cytomegalovirus exposure and HLA in healthy donors. Primers: 60 Vbeta forward and 13 Jbeta reverse. Data came from immunoSEQ multiplex PCR; TCRdb stores just in-frame clones and leaves some out. The sample lists about 160,000 clones, 70% to 90% occurring once. Material: PBMCs. These receptors all come from a woman in her late teens or twenties in good health and CMV-seronegative.

On this clone itself: Other DNA variants within this sample encode the same CDR3. The V gene is TRBV5-1, the J gene TRBJ1-2; no firm D call. CDR3 length: 14 residues. Germline V gene data show CDR1 as SGHRS and CDR2 as YFSETQ. The germline V and J ends were trimmed by 2 bases and 0 bases, with 8 bases remaining between them. DNA of the CDR3: TGCGCCAGCAGCTTAGGAGGGACTAACTATGGCTACACCTTC. It yields the protein CASSLGGTNYGYTF.

This rearrangement joins TRBV6-5 to TRBJ2-7; a weak D match, TRBD1 (5 bases). Germline-derived CDR1 and CDR2 are MNHEY and SVGAGI. Trimming took 0 bases from V and 2 from J, leaving 11 bases between them. The CDR3 spans 15 residues. The CDR3 spells CASSYSGVGAYEQYF. CDR3 DNA: TGTGCCAGCAGTTACTCAGGGGTGGGTGCCTACGAGCAGTACTTC.

For the CDR3, the DNA is TGTGCCAGTAGTCGATTGACAGGGGGGCGCTCTGGGGCCAACGTCCTGACTTTC. This sequence encodes CASSRLTGGRSGANVLTF. This rearrangement joins TRBV19 to TRBJ2-6; 9 nucleotides line up with TRBD1. V trimming: 5 bases; J trimming: 0 bases; junction bases outside the gene matches: 8. Germline CDR1 reads LNHDA; CDR2 reads SQIVND (reference sequence). The CDR3 covers 18 residues. Full variable domain (missing parts from reference TRBV19 and TRBJ2-6): DGGITQSPKYLFRKEGQNVTLSCEQNLNHDAMYWYRQDPGQGLRLIYYSQIVNDFQKGDIAEGYSVSREKKESFPLTVTSAQKNPTAFYLCASSRLTGGRSGANVLTFGAGSRLTVL.

This clone was observed a single time. CDR3 bases: TGTGCCAGCAGTTTAGGGGCGGGACCTGGCTACGAGCAGTACTTC. Amino acid sequence: CASSLGAGPGYEQYF. The gene calls are TRBV28 and TRBJ2-7; possibly TRBD2 for D (6 bases). There are 15 residues in the CDR3. With 2 bases removed from V and 3 bases from J, the gap between germline ends came to 14 bases. Germline V gives CDR1 MDHEN, CDR2 SYDVKM.

The gene calls are TRBV6-1 and TRBJ2-3; a weak D match, TRBD2 (6 bases). The CDR3 extends over 13 amino acids. Germline CDR1 reads MNHNS; CDR2 reads SASEGT. With 7 bases removed from V and 7 bases from J, the gap between germline ends came to 15 bases. The CDR3: CASTVASGYTQYF. CDR3 DNA: TGTGCCAGCACGGTAGCCAGCGGGTATACGCAGTATTTT.

The chain joins TRBV7-8 to TRBJ1-4, with no clear D. The CDR3 is 15 amino acids. Germline CDR1 and CDR2: SGHVS and FQNEAQ. Deletions cut 1 base from V and 3 bases from J, with 9 bases between. The CDR3 DNA is TGTGCCAGCAGCTTAGTTGCAGGCGCTAATGAAAAACTGTTTTTT. Its translation: CASSLVAGANEKLFF.

The V call is TRBV27, the J call TRBJ2-5, with D maybe TRBD2 (5 bases). The tail of the sequence fits TRBJ2-7 better, so the J call may be wrong. Per germline, CDR1 MNHEY and CDR2 SMNVEV (reference sequence). This CDR3 comprises 13 residues. The CDR3 spells CASSLRESYEQYF. CDR3 in DNA: TGTGCCAGCAGTTTACGGGAATCCTACGAGCAGTACTTC.

The chain joins TRBV5-1 to TRBJ2-5; the match to TRBD2 covers 8 bases. V was pared by 0 bases and J by 5 bases, with 6 bases of the junction left unmatched. Germline CDR1 is SGHRS and CDR2 is YFSETQ. CDR3 length equals 15 residues. Here the CDR3 DNA reads TGCGCCAGCAGCTTGGCGGCGGGAGGTGGGGAGACCCAGTACTTC. Its translation is CASSLAAGGGETQYF.

V and J are TRBV19 and TRBJ2-1, with D possibly matching TRBD1 (5 bases). With 6 bases removed from V and 7 bases from J, the gap between germline ends came to 10 bases. The CDR3 covers 12 residues. Germline lookup yields CDR1 LNHDA and CDR2 SQIVND (reference sequence). CDR3 sequence reads: CASSSGWNEQFF. The DNA for the CDR3 is TGTGCCAGTAGCTCAGGGTGGAATGAGCAGTTCTTC.

The genes are TRBV28 and TRBJ2-7; a weak D match, TRBD2 (6 bases). The germline V and J ends were trimmed by 2 bases and 0 bases, with 8 bases remaining between them. This CDR3 contains 14 residues. Germline CDR1 reads MDHEN; CDR2 reads SYDVKM. This chain's CDR3 is CASSLMRDSYEQYF. The CDR3 DNA sequence: TGTGCCAGCAGTTTAATGCGGGACTCCTACGAGCAGTACTTC.

The count of this clone is one. The chain employs TRBV14 and TRBJ1-1; no reliable D call. Between the trimmed V and J ends, which lost 1 base and 8 bases, there was a span of 11 bases. In germline, CDR1 is SGHDN, CDR2 FVKESK. This CDR3 has 13 amino acids. CDR3 in amino acids: CASSQVGVGEAFF. DNA for the CDR3: TGTGCCAGCAGCCAAGTGGGAGTCGGGGAAGCTTTCTTT. The variable domain in full, with the rest retrieved from reference TRBV14 and TRBJ1-1, is EAGVTQFPSHSVIEKGQTVTLRCDPISGHDNLYWYRRVMGKEIKFLLHFVKESKQDESGMPNNRFLAERTGGTYSTLKVQPAELEDSGVYFCASSQVGVGEAFFGQGTRLTVV.

The rearrangement uses TRBV19 and TRBJ2-1; 16 nucleotides agree with TRBD2. Germline-derived CDR1 and CDR2 are LNHDA and SQIVND (reference sequence). This CDR3 comprises 17 residues. After removal of 5 bases from V and 6 bases from J, the junction contained 7 bases not matched to a gene. The CDR3 nucleotides are TGTGCCAGTAGTGGATCGGGACTAGCGGGAGGGGGCAATGAGCAGTTCTTC. Translation: CASSGSGLAGGGNEQFF.

The chain uses TRBV9 and TRBJ2-7, with 7 bases aligning to TRBD2. The V segment lost 0 bases and the J segment 1 base; nucleotides outside the gene matches: 1. CDR1 and CDR2 from the germline V gene are SGDLS and YYNGEE. CDR3 length equals 14 residues. The DNA of the CDR3 is TGTGCCAGCAGCGTAGCTAGCGGATCCTACGAGCAGTACTTC. Amino acid sequence: CASSVASGSYEQYF.